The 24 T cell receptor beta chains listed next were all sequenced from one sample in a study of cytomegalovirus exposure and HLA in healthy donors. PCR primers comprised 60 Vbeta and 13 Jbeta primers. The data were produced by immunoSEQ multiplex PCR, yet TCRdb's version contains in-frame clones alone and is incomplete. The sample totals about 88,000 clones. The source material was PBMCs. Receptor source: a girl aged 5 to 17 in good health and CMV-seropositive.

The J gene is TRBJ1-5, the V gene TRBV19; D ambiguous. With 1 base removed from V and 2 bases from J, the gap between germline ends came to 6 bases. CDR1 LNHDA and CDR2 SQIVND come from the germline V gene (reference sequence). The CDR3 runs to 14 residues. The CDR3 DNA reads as TGTGCCAGTAGTATAGGGCCTGGCAATCAGCCCCAGCATTTT. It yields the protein CASSIGPGNQPQHF.

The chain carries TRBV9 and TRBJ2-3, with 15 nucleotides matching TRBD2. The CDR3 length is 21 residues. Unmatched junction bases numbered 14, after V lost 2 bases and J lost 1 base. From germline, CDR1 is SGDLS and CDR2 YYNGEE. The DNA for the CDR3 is TGTGCCAGCAGCGTGCCGGGACTAGCGGGGGGCCAACCAGCTGGCACAGATACGCAGTATTTT. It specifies CASSVPGLAGGQPAGTDTQYF.

CDR3 protein: CSVAQGEYNSPLHF. In nucleotides, the CDR3 is TGCAGCGTTGCCCAGGGGGAGTATAATTCACCCCTCCACTTT. The gene calls are TRBV29-1 and TRBJ1-6; 7 bases match TRBD1. Trimming cost V 4 bases and J 4 bases; bases outside gene matches: 4. Germline V gene lookup returns CDR1 SQVTM and CDR2 ANQGSEA. The CDR3 loop spans 14 amino acids.

The CDR3 DNA reads TGTGCCAGCAGCCTAGACGATGAGCAGTTCTTC. Translating gives CASSLDDEQFF. V and J are TRBV2 and TRBJ2-1, with no clear D. CDR1 and CDR2 from the germline V gene are SNHLY and FYNNEI. CDR3 length equals 11 residues. The V and J ends lost 6 bases and 8 bases respectively, with 8 bases between them.

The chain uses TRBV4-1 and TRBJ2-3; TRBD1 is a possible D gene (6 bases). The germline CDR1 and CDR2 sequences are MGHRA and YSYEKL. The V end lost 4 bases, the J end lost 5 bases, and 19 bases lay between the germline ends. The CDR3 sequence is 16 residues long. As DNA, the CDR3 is TGCGCCAGCAGCCTCCTCGGGACATTCGGTGAAGATACGCAGTATTTT. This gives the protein CASSLLGTFGEDTQYF.

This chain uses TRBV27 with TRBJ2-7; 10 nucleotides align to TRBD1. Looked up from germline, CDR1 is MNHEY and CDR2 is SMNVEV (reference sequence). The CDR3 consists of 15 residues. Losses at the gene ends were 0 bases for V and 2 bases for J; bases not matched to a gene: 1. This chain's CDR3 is CASSLSGTGAYEQYF. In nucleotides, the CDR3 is TGTGCCAGCAGTTTATCTGGGACAGGGGCCTACGAGCAGTACTTC.

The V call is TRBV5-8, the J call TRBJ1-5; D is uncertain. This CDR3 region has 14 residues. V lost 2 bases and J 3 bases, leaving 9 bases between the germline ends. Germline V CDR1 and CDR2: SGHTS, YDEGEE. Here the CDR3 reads CASSLWRINQPQHF. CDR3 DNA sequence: TGTGCCAGCAGCTTATGGAGGATCAATCAGCCCCAGCATTTT.

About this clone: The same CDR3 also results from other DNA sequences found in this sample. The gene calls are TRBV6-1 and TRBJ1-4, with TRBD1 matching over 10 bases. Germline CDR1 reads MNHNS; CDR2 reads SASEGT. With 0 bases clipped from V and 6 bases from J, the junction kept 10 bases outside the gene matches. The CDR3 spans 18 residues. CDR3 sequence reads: CASSEALRWDRGDEKLFF. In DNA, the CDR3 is TGTGCCAGCAGTGAAGCGTTGAGGTGGGACAGGGGAGATGAAAAACTGTTTTTT.

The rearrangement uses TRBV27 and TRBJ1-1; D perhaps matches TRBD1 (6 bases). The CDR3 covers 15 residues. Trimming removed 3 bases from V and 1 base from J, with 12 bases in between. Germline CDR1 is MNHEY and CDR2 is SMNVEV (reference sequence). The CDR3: CASSFRGRENTEAFF. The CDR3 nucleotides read TGTGCCAGCAGTTTCAGGGGCCGGGAGAACACTGAAGCTTTCTTT.

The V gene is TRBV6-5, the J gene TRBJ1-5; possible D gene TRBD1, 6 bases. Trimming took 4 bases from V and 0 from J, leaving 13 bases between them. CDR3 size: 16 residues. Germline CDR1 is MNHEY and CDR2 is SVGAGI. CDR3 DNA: TGTGCCAGCAGTTCCCTAGGACAGAATAGCAATCAGCCCCAGCATTTT. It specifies CASSSLGQNSNQPQHF.

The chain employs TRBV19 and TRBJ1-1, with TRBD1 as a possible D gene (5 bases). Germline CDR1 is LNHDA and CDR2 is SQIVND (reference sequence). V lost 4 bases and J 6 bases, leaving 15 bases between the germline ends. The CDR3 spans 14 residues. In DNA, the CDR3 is TGTGCCAGTAGTACCCGCGAGCGGGGCCCTGAAGCTTTCTTT. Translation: CASSTRERGPEAFF.

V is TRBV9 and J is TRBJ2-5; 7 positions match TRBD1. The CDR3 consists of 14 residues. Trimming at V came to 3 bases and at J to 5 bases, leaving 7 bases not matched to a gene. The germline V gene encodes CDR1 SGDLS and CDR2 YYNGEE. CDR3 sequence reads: CASSATTGEETQYF. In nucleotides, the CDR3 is TGTGCCAGCAGCGCTACTACAGGGGAGGAGACCCAGTACTTC. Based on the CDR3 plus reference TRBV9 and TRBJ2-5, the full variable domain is DSGVTQTPKHLITATGQRVTLRCSPRSGDLSVYWYQQSLDQGLQFLIQYYNGEERAKGNILERFSAQQFPDLHSELNLSSLELGDSALYFCASSATTGEETQYFGPGTRLLVL.

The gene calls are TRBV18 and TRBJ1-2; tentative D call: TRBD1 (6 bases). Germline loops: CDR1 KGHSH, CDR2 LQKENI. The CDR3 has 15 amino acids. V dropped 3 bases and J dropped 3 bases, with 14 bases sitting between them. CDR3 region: CASSPWTVLDYGYTF. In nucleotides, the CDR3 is TGTGCCAGCTCACCTTGGACAGTTTTAGACTATGGCTACACCTTC.

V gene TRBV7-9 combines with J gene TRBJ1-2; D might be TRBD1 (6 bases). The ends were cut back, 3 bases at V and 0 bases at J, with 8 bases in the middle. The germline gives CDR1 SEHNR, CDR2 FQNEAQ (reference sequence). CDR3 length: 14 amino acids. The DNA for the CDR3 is TGTGCCAGCAGCTTTGGGACATCTAACTATGGCTACACCTTC. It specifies CASSFGTSNYGYTF.

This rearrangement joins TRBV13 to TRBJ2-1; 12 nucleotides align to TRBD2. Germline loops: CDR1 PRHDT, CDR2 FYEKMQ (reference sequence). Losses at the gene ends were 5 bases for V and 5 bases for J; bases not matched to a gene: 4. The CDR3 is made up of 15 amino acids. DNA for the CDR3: TGTGCCAGCAGCGCCCTAGCGGGGGGGAACAATGAGCAGTTCTTC. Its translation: CASSALAGGNNEQFF.

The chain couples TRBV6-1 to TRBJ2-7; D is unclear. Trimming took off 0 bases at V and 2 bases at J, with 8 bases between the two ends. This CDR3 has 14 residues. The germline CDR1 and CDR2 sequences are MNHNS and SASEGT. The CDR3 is CASSEAWSAYEQYF. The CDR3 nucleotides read TGTGCCAGCAGTGAAGCTTGGAGCGCCTACGAGCAGTACTTC.

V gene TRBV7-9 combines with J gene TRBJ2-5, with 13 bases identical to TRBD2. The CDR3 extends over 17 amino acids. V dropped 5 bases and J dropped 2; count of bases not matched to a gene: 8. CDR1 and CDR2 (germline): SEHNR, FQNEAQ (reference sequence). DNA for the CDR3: TGTGCCAGCAGCGGATTAGGACTAGCGGGGGAACAAGAGACCCAGTACTTC. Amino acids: CASSGLGLAGEQETQYF. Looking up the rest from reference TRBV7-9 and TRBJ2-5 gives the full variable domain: DTGVSQNPRHKITKRGQNVTFRCDPISEHNRLYWYRQTLGQGPEFLTYFQNEAQLEKSRLLSDRFSAERPKGSFSTLEIQRTEQGDSAMYLCASSGLGLAGEQETQYFGPGTRLLVL.

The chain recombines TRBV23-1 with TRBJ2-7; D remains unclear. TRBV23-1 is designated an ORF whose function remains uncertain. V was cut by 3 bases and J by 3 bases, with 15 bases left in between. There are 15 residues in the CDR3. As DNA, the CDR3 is TGCGCCAGCAGTCAGGGCTGTGTCTGTGTCTACGAGCAGTACGTC. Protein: CASSQGCVCVYEQYV.

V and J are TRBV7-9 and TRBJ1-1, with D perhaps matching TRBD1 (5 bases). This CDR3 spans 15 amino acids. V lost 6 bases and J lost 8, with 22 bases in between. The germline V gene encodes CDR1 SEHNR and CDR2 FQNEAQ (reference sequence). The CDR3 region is CASSWSTLGLLEAFF. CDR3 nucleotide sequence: TGTGCCAGCAGTTGGAGCACCCTGGGGCTTTTGGAAGCTTTCTTT. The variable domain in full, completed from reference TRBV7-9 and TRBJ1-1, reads DTGVSQNPRHKITKRGQNVTFRCDPISEHNRLYWYRQTLGQGPEFLTYFQNEAQLEKSRLLSDRFSAERPKGSFSTLEIQRTEQGDSAMYLCASSWSTLGLLEAFFGQGTRLTVV.

The CDR3 sequence is CASSPLNTGELFF. CDR3 sequence (DNA): TGTGCCAGCAGTCCTCTCAACACCGGGGAGCTGTTTTTT. This chain connects TRBV6-6 to TRBJ2-2, with D hard to call. The V and J ends lost 5 bases and 2 bases respectively, with 6 bases between them. There are 13 residues in the CDR3. Per germline, CDR1 MNHNY and CDR2 SVGAGI (reference sequence).

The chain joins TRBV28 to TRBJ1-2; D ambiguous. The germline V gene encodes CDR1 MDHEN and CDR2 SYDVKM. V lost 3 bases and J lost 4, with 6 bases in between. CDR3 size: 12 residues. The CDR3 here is CASSLSTYGYTF. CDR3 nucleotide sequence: TGTGCCAGCAGTTTGAGCACCTATGGCTACACCTTC.

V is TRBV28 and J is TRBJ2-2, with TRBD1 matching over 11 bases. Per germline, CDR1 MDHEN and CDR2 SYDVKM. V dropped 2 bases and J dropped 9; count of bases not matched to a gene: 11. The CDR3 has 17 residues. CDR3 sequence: CASSLASGTGGSRELFF. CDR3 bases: TGTGCCAGCAGTTTAGCCTCCGGGACAGGGGGGAGCAGGGAGCTGTTTTTT.

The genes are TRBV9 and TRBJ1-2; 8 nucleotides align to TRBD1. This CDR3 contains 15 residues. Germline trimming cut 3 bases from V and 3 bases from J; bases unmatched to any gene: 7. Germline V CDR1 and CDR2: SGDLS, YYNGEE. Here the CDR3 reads CASSGMDREHYGYTF. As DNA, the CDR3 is TGTGCCAGCAGCGGAATGGACAGGGAGCACTATGGCTACACCTTC.

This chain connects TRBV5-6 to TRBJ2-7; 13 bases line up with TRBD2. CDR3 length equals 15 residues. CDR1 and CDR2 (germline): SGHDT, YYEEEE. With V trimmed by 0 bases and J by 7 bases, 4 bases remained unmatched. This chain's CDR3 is CASSLGSGLAGEQYV. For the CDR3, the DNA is TGTGCCAGCAGCTTGGGCTCGGGACTAGCGGGAGAGCAGTACGTC.